This T cell receptor (beta chain) derives from a study of blood T cell repertoires in COVID-19. On the study more broadly: The United States, Italy and Spain were the sources of the acute and convalescent COVID-19 samples. T cells, B-cell-depleted T cells, or PBMCs supplied cDNA or gDNA.

Germline-derived CDR1 and CDR2 are LGHNA and YNFKEQ. The CDR3 is 15 amino acids. V dropped 0 bases and J dropped 3 bases, with 11 bases sitting between them. Original methodology: It was from reference gene primer amplification that nucleated cell counts were estimated. Libraries were prepared by immunoSEQ multiplex PCR; TCRdb keeps only in-frame clonotypes and omits some of them. The D gene and trimming were derived from the DNA, and the V and J assignments and clone size from that table. The sample lists over 10,000 clones, 88% occurring once. Input material: peripheral blood. V is TRBV4-2 and J is TRBJ2-5; weak D call: TRBD2 (5 bases). The receptor was isolated from a human donor in a cohort sampled during active COVID-19. The DNA of the CDR3 is TGTGCCAGCAGCCAAGATAGCGATAACGAAGAGACCCAGTACTTC. It yields the protein CASSQDSDNEETQYF.